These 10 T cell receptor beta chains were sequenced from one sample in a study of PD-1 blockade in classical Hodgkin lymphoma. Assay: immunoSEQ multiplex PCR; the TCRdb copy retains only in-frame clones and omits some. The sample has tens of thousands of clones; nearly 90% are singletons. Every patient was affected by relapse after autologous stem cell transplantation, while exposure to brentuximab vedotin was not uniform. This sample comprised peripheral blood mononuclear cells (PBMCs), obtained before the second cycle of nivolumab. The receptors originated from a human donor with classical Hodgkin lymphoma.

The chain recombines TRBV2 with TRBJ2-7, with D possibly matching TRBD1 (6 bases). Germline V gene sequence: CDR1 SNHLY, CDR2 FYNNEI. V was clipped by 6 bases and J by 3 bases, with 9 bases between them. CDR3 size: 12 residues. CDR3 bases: TGTGCCAGCAGGGTGGACAGCTACGAGCAGTACTTC. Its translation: CASRVDSYEQYF.

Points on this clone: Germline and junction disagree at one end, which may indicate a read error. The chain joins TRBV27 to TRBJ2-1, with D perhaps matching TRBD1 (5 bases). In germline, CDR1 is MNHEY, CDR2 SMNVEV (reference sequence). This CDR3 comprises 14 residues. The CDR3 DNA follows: TGTGCCAGCCGTTTAAGGGGATCCTACAATGAGCAGTTCTTC. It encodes CASRLRGSYNEQFF.

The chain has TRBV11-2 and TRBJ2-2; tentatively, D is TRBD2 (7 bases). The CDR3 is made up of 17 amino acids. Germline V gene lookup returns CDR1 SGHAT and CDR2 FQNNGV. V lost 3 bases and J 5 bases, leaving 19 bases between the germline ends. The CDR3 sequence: CASSFSRGAAGTGELFF. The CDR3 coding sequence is TGTGCCAGCAGCTTTTCCAGGGGAGCAGCGGGGACCGGGGAGCTGTTTTTT.

The CDR3 coding sequence is TGTGCCAGCAGTTCGACCGGGACAGGGGAGGACAATGAGCAGTTCTTC. Its translation: CASSSTGTGEDNEQFF. This chain links TRBV7-2 with TRBJ2-1, with 10 bases that match TRBD1. The V gene's germline CDR1 is SGHTA and CDR2 FQGNSA. CDR3 length equals 16 residues. V trimming: 6 bases; J trimming: 5 bases; junction bases outside the gene matches: 10.

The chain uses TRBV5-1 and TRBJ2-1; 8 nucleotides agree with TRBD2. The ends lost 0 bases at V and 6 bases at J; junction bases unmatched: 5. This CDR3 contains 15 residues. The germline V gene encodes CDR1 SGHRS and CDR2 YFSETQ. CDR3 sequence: CASSLGTSPSNEQFF. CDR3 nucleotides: TGCGCCAGCAGCTTGGGGACTAGCCCCAGCAATGAGCAGTTCTTC.

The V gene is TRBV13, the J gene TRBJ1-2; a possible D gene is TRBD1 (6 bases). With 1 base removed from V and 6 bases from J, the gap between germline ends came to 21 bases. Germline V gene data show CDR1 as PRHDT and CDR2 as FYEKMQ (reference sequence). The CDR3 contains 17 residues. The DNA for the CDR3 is TGTGCCAGCAGCTTAGCGATTTTGGGGACAAGTGCGGATGGCTACACCTTC. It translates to CASSLAILGTSADGYTF.

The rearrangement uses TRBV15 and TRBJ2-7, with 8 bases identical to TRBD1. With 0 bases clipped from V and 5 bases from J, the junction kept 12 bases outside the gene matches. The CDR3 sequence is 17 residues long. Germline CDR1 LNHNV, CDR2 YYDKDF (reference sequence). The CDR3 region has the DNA TGTGCCACCAGCAGAGATCCAGGTTCTGGACAGGGCCACGAGCAGTACTTC. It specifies CATSRDPGSGQGHEQYF. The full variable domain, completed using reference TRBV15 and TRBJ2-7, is DAMVIQNPRYQVTQFGKPVTLSCSQTLNHNVMYWYQQKSSQAPKLLFHYYDKDFNNEADTPDNFQSRRPNTSFCFLDIRSPGLGDTAMYLCATSRDPGSGQGHEQYFGPGTRLTVT.

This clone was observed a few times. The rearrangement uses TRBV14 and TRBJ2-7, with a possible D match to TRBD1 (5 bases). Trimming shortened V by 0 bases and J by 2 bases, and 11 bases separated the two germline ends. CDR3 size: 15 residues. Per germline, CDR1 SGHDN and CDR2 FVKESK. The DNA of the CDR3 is TGTGCCAGCAGCCAAGATTGGGGCAGTACCTACGAGCAGTACTTC. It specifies CASSQDWGSTYEQYF.

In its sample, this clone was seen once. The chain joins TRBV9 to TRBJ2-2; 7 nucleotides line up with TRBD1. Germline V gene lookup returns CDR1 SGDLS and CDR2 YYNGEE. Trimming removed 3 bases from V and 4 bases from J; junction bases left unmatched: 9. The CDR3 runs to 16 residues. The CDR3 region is CASSDALGGFTGELFF. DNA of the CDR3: TGTGCCAGCAGCGACGCCTTAGGGGGCTTCACCGGGGAGCTGTTTTTT.

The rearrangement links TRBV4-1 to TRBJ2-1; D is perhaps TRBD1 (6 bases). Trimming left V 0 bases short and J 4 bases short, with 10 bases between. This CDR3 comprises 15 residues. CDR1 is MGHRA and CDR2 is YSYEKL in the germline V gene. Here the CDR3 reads CASSQDTDSYNEQFF. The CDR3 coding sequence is TGCGCCAGCAGCCAAGATACGGACAGTTACAATGAGCAGTTCTTC.